This is a list of T cell receptor beta chains from one sample in a study of T-cell memory formation after mild COVID-19. TCRdb fed the 5' RACE reads into MiXCR, producing one record per CDR3 protein. This sample has some 290,000 distinct CDR3 sequences, with about 17% found just once. The sequencing sample was made of PBMCs or a T cell subset sorted from them (not recorded which). Receptors originate from a man between 18 and 29 years old who had mild COVID-19 (a few samples of this study predate the infection). Cell type and time point are not known. The CDR3 runs from the conserved cysteine through the conserved F or W. The D gene is left open where the match is weak. Clone sizes are given selectively: once, few, many, or a class where the clone is expanded.

V gene	D gene	J gene	clone size	CDR3 DNA	CDR3 protein
TRBV18	-	TRBJ2-6	few	TGTGCCAGCTCACCGGGCAGAGGTCCTGGGGCCAACGTCCTGACTTTC	CASSPGRGPGANVLTF
TRBV20-1	-	TRBJ2-4	-	TGCAGTGTGGGAGAAGCCAAAAACATTCAGTACTTC	CSVGEAKNIQYF
TRBV4-1	-	TRBJ2-7	few	TGCGCCAGCAGCCAAGATACCGGACGGCTGATCTCCTACGAGCAGTACTTC	CASSQDTGRLISYEQYF
TRBV5-1	-	TRBJ2-2	few	TGCGCCAGCAGCTTGGCCGGGGTGTGGGACACCGGGGAGCTGTTTTTT	CASSLAGVWDTGELFF
TRBV5-1	TRBD1	TRBJ1-4	-	TGCGCCAGCAAGAGGGGGCTCAGTGAAAAACTGTTTTTT	CASKRGLSEKLFF
TRBV4-3	-	TRBJ1-2	few	TGCGCCAGCAGCCCCGACAACAGGGCCTATGGCTACACCTTC	CASSPDNRAYGYTF
TRBV4-1	-	TRBJ2-7	many	TGCGCCAGCAGCCAAGAGTTATGGGCTGCCAGCTCCTACGAGCAGTACTTC	CASSQELWAASSYEQYF
TRBV2	-	TRBJ2-5	-	TGTGCCAGCAGTGAAATCTTCCAAGAGACCCAGTACTTC	CASSEIFQETQYF
TRBV5-5	-	TRBJ1-3	few	TGTGCCAGCAGCTTAGTAACGGGAGCCGACACCATATATTTT	CASSLVTGADTIYF
TRBV7-2	TRBD2	TRBJ2-5	-	TGTGCCAGCAGCTTAAGGGTTTTACTAGCGGGGAACCAAGAGACCCAGTACTTC	CASSLRVLLAGNQETQYF
TRBV5-1	-	TRBJ1-3	-	TGCGCCAGCAGCTTCGACTGGAGCTCTGGAAACACCATATATTTT	CASSFDWSSGNTIYF
TRBV9	-	TRBJ1-1	-	TGTGCCAGCAGCGTAGATTCAGGGGAGTACACTGAAGCTTTCTTT	CASSVDSGEYTEAFF
TRBV7-2	TRBD1	TRBJ1-2	-	TGTGCCAGCAGCCGGGAGAGGGGGCAAGGCTACACCTTC	CASSRERGQGYTF
TRBV6-2/TRBV6-3	TRBD2	TRBJ2-2	-	TGTGCCAGCGACCGGGACTACTACACCGGGGAGCTGTTTTTT	CASDRDYYTGELFF
TRBV7-6	TRBD1	TRBJ2-3	few	TGTGCCAGCAGCGCACCCGGGACAGGGTCAGATACGCAGTATTTT	CASSAPGTGSDTQYF
TRBV4-1	-	TRBJ2-2	-	TGCGCCAGCAGCCATCGCAGCGGAGACACCGGGGAGCTGTTTTTT	CASSHRSGDTGELFF
TRBV24-1	TRBD1	TRBJ1-5	-	TGTGCCACCAGTGAGGGACAGGGAGGGAGCAATCAGCCCCAGCATTTT	CATSEGQGGSNQPQHF
TRBV7-6	TRBD1	TRBJ2-1	-	TGTGCCAGCAGCTCGGCTCTTCCGGGACAGACGTACAATGAGCAGTTCTTC	CASSSALPGQTYNEQFF
TRBV7-2	-	TRBJ1-2	many	TGTGCCAGCAGCCCCAGGGACCCTGGAGGGGGAGATGGCTACACCTTC	CASSPRDPGGGDGYTF
TRBV6-4	TRBD1	TRBJ2-1	few	TGTGCCAGCAGTGACTCGACAGGGGGAGGGCATGAGCAGTTCTTC	CASSDSTGGGHEQFF
TRBV12-3/TRBV12-4	-	TRBJ1-1	-	TGTGCCAGCAGCCCACCATGGAGGGGCACTGAAGCTTTCTTT	CASSPPWRGTEAFF
TRBV20-1	-	TRBJ1-2	many	TGCAGTGCTAGTCCCAGGGGCTATGGCTACACCTTC	CSASPRGYGYTF
TRBV7-7	TRBD1	TRBJ2-2	few	TGTGCCAGCAGCCCCGGGACAGGCAACACCGGGGAGCTGTTTTTT	CASSPGTGNTGELFF
TRBV2	TRBD1	TRBJ2-3	few	TGTGCCAGCCCAGGGACAGGGGGGGCAGATACGCAGTATTTT	CASPGTGGADTQYF
TRBV7-2	-	TRBJ1-5	-	TGTGCCAGCAACCAACCGCCAGGGGTCCAGCCCCAGCATTTT	CASNQPPGVQPQHF
TRBV7-9	-	TRBJ1-5	-	TGTGCCAGCAGCTTAGACAGTAGCAATCAGCCCCAGCATTTT	CASSLDSSNQPQHF
TRBV28	-	TRBJ1-1	-	TGTGCCAGCAGGGGGACACGGCGAATCGGTGAAGCTTTCTTT	CASRGTRRIGEAFF
TRBV7-6	TRBD2	TRBJ2-1	many	TGTGCCAGCAGCCCCGGAGTAGCGGGGGGGCGAGGCTACAATGAGCAGTTCTTC	CASSPGVAGGRGYNEQFF
TRBV28	-	TRBJ2-3	few	TGTGCCAGCAGTGCAGGCAGAGATACGCAGTATTTT	CASSAGRDTQYF
TRBV6-2/TRBV6-3	TRBD1	TRBJ2-1	few	TGTGCCAGCAGCACCGGACAGGGACTCAATGAGCAGTTCTTC	CASSTGQGLNEQFF
TRBV2	-	TRBJ2-2	many	TGTGCCAGCAGCGTCACCGGGGAGCTGTTTTTT	CASSVTGELFF
TRBV6-6	-	TRBJ2-7	-	TGTGCCAGCAGCTCAGGGGTCCACGAGCAGTACTTC	CASSSGVHEQYF
TRBV6-5	-	TRBJ1-1	-	TGTGCCAGCAGTCGGGGGTCCCCGAACACTGAAGCTTTCTTT	CASSRGSPNTEAFF
TRBV4-3	TRBD1	TRBJ1-6	few	TGCGCCAGCAGCTCTACGGAGGGGGCGTGGGTCGCTTCACCCCTCCACTTT	CASSSTEGAWVASPLHF
TRBV19	-	TRBJ1-2	many	TGTGCCAGTAGCCGGGACAAACCATCTGGCTACACCTTC	CASSRDKPSGYTF
TRBV9	TRBD2	TRBJ2-5	few	TGTGCCAGCAGCGTAGGACATAGCGGGGGCCAACAAGAGACCCAGTACTTC	CASSVGHSGGQQETQYF
TRBV12-3/TRBV12-4	TRBD2	TRBJ2-7	-	TGTGCCAGCAGCTCTAGCGGGGGACGGGGAGCCTACGAGCAGTACTTC	CASSSSGGRGAYEQYF
TRBV4-3	-	TRBJ2-2	-	TGCGCCAGCAGTCAGGAGGGTTCCGCGAACACCGGGGAGCTGTTTTTT	CASSQEGSANTGELFF
TRBV5-1	-	TRBJ1-2	few	TGCGCCAGCAGCCTAGGGCCCTTCTATGGCTACACCTTC	CASSLGPFYGYTF